These 5 T cell receptor beta chains came from one sample sequenced in a study of neurological immune-mediated disorders. TCRdb re-called the 5' RACE reads through MiXCR, storing one row per CDR3 protein. The table shows about 46,000 distinct CDR3 sequences, with about 2% occurring only once. The sample comprised PBMCs. The receptors were sampled from a woman aged 40 to 55 with multiple sclerosis.

At least ten counts were recorded for this clonotype. A much larger clone lies one base from this, so it may be a read error. Written as DNA, the CDR3 is TGTGCCAGCAGCTTAAGGCAGGGGGGGTCACCCCTCAACTTT. Its protein is CASSLRQGGSPLNF. The V gene is TRBV7-2, the J gene TRBJ1-6; 7 bases map to TRBD1. CDR3 length equals 14 residues. Germline V CDR1 and CDR2: SGHTA, FQGNSA.

This clonotype was counted many times. The rearrangement links TRBV5-1 to TRBJ1-1; D is possibly TRBD1 (5 bases). The CDR3 contains 14 residues. Germline V gene sequence: CDR1 SGHRS, CDR2 YFSETQ. Trimming took off 0 bases at V and 6 bases at J, with 12 bases between the two ends. CDR3: CASSLARGVSEAFF. For the CDR3, the DNA is TGCGCCAGCAGCTTGGCAAGGGGCGTTTCTGAAGCTTTCTTT.

This clonotype was seen ten or more times. The chain carries TRBV5-1 and TRBJ2-7; 12 bases agree with TRBD2. In germline, CDR1 is SGHRS, CDR2 YFSETQ. Trimming took 2 bases from V and 5 from J; bases not matched to a gene: 2. The CDR3 consists of 14 residues. This chain's CDR3 is CASSLLAGGNEQYF. CDR3 bases: TGCGCCAGCAGCTTACTAGCGGGGGGTAACGAGCAGTACTTC.

This chain links TRBV27 with TRBJ1-5, with a weak D call TRBD1 (5 bases). This CDR3 is 15 amino acids long. V shed 5 bases and J shed 3 bases, with 14 bases lying between them. Germline V gene lookup returns CDR1 MNHEY and CDR2 SMNVEV (reference sequence). The CDR3 bases are TGTGCCAGCAGTCCCCTGCCAGGGAACAATCAGCCCCAGCATTTT. It translates to CASSPLPGNNQPQHF.

Many counts were recorded for this clonotype. The chain recombines TRBV5-1 with TRBJ2-7; the D call may be TRBD1 or TRBD2 (5 bases each). CDR1 SGHRS and CDR2 YFSETQ come from the germline V gene. The CDR3 contains 15 residues. Between the trimmed V and J ends, which lost 0 bases and 3 bases, there was a span of 13 bases. This CDR3 is CASSLAGGLNYEQYF. The CDR3 bases are TGCGCCAGCAGCTTGGCTGGGGGTTTGAACTACGAGCAGTACTTC.